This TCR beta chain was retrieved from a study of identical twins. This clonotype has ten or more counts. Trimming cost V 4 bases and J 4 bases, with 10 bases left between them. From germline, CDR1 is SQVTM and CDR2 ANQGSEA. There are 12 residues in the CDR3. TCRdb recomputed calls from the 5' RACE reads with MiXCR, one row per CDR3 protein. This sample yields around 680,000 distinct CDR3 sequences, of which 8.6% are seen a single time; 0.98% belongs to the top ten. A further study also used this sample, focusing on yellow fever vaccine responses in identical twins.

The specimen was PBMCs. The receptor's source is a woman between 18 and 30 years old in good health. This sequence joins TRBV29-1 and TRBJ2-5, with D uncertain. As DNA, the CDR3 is TGCAGCGTTGTGCCGGTCTCAGAGACCCAGTACTTC. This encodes CSVVPVSETQYF.